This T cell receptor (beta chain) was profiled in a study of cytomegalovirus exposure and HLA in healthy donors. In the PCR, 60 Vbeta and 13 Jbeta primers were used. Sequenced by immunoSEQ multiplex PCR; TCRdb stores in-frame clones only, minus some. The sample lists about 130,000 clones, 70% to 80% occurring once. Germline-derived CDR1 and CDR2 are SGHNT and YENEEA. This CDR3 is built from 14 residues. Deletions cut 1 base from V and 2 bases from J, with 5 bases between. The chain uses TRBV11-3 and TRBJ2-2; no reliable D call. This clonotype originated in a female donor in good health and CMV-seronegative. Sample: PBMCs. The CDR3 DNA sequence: TGTGCCAGCAGCTTAGGCAGAAACACCGGGGAGCTGTTTTTT. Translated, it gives CASSLGRNTGELFF.